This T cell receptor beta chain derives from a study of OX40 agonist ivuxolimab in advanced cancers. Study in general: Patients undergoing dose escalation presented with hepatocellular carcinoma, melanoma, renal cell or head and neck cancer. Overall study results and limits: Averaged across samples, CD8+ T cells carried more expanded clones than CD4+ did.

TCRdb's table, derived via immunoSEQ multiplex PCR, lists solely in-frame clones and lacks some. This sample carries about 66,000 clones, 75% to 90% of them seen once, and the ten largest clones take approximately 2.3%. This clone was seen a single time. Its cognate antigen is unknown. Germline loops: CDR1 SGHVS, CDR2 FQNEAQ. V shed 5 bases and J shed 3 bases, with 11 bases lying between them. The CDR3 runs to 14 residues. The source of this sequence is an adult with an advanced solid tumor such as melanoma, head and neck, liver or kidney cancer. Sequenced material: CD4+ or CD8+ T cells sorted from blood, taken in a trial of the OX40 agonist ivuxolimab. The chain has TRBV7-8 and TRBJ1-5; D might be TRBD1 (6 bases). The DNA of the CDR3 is TGTGCCAGCAGCCTGGGACAAGACAATCAGCCCCAGCATTTT. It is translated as CASSLGQDNQPQHF.